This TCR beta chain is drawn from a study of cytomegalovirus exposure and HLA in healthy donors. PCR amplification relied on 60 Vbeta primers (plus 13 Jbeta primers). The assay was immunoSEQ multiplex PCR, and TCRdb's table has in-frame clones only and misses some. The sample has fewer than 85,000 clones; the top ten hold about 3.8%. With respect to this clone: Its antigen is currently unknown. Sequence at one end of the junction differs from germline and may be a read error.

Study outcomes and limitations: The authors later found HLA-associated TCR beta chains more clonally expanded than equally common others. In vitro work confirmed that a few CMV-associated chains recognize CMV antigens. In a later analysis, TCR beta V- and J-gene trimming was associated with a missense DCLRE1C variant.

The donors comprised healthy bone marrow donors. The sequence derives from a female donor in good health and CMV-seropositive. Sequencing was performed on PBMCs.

The CDR3 region has the DNA TGTGCTAGCAGCTTAGATGGGGGCCGAGGGGATACGCAGTATTTT. It translates to CASSLDGGRGDTQYF. J is TRBJ2-3 and V is TRBV7-7; tentatively, D is TRBD1 (6 bases). Germline V lookup: CDR1 SSHAT, CDR2 FNYEAQ (reference sequence). The CDR3 is 15 amino acids.